These 17 T cell receptor beta chains were sequenced from one sample in a study of beta chain features in type 1 diabetes. Expressed TCRB transcripts were sequenced because the isolated RNA had all been reverse transcribed beforehand. The protocol was immunoSEQ multiplex PCR, while the TCRdb copy is restricted to in-frame clones and leaves out a portion. The table has over 90,000 clones, under 30% seen once. No antigen has been assigned to these receptors. Notes on the study in general: Patients with Type 1 diabetes showed moderately but significantly shorter TCRB CDR3s in all four CD4+ subsets.

The source material was central memory CD4+ T cells from blood. The receptors originated from a woman under 30 with type 1 diabetes.

Only a few counts were recorded for this clone. The chain has TRBV5-1 and TRBJ2-3; no firm D call. The CDR3 runs 12 residues. V gave up 6 bases and J gave up 5 bases, with 10 bases separating them. CDR1 and CDR2 (germline): SGHRS, YFSETQ. CDR3 sequence: CASTGLLDTQYF. The CDR3 nucleotides are TGCGCCAGCACAGGTCTCTTAGATACGCAGTATTTT.

This clone was seen only a few times. The rearrangement uses TRBV11-2 and TRBJ2-3; no clear D. Between the trimmed V and J ends, which lost 3 bases and 6 bases, there was a span of 16 bases. The CDR3 runs to 15 residues. Germline V gene data show CDR1 as SGHAT and CDR2 as FQNNGV. CDR3 protein: CASSFPVFGVDTQYF. The CDR3 bases are TGTGCCAGCAGCTTCCCGGTTTTTGGTGTTGATACGCAGTATTTT.

This clone was counted only a few times. This sequence joins TRBV25-1 and TRBJ1-5; TRBD1 is a possible D gene (6 bases). V was cut by 0 bases and J by 7 bases, with 16 bases left in between. Germline V gene data show CDR1 as MGHDK and CDR2 as SYGVNS. CDR3 size: 16 residues. CDR3 sequence: CASSEYNRDMRQPQHF. The CDR3 DNA is TGTGCCAGCAGTGAATACAATCGGGACATGAGGCAGCCCCAGCATTTT. Supplemented by reference TRBV25-1 and TRBJ1-5, the full variable domain reads EADIYQTPRYLVIGTGKKITLECSQTMGHDKMYWYQQDPGMELHLIHYSYGVNSTEKGDLSSESTVSRIRTEHFPLTLESARPSHTSQYLCASSEYNRDMRQPQHFGDGTRLSIL.

In nucleotides, the CDR3 is TGCAGCGTCCCAGGGGGTAGCGGGACGTCTGCAGATACGCAGTATTTT. This codes for CSVPGGSGTSADTQYF. The gene calls are TRBV29-1 and TRBJ2-3; a weak D match, TRBD2 (8 bases). The CDR3 consists of 16 residues. Trimming left V 6 bases short and J 4 bases short, with 23 bases between. The germline CDR1 and CDR2 sequences are SQVTM and ANQGSEA.

This clone was found a few times. This sequence joins TRBV4-2 and TRBJ2-7; D unclear. Germline V gives CDR1 LGHNA, CDR2 YNFKEQ. V lost 1 base and J 6 bases, leaving 13 bases between the germline ends. The CDR3 loop spans 14 amino acids. CDR3 DNA: TGTGCCAGCAGCCAAGGCGTAGGAGCTCGCGAGCAGTACTTC. Translated: CASSQGVGAREQYF.

There are a few counts of this clone. The chain combines TRBV6-1 with TRBJ2-7; the match to TRBD2 covers 10 bases. Looked up from germline, CDR1 is MNHNS and CDR2 is SASEGT. The CDR3 is made up of 15 amino acids. Unmatched junction bases numbered 7, after V lost 6 bases and J lost 2 bases. The CDR3 spells CASSPSSGRAYEQYF. CDR3 coding DNA: TGTGCCAGCAGCCCTAGCAGCGGGAGGGCCTACGAGCAGTACTTC.

The V call is TRBV19, the J call TRBJ2-1; 10 nucleotides agree with TRBD2. Germline CDR1 reads LNHDA; CDR2 reads SQIVND (reference sequence). This CDR3 is built from 15 residues. The ends lost 5 bases at V and 8 bases at J; junction bases unmatched: 9. CDR3 coding DNA: TGTGCCAGTAGTGGGTCACTAGCGGGGCAGGATGAGCAGTTCTTC. As protein: CASSGSLAGQDEQFF. Drawing the rest from reference TRBV19 and TRBJ2-1, the complete variable domain is DGGITQSPKYLFRKEGQNVTLSCEQNLNHDAMYWYRQDPGQGLRLIYYSQIVNDFQKGDIAEGYSVSREKKESFPLTVTSAQKNPTAFYLCASSGSLAGQDEQFFGPGTRLTVL.

V and J are TRBV4-1 and TRBJ2-1; 14 positions agree with TRBD2. V shed 4 bases and J 7 bases; nucleotides not matched to a gene: 3. Germline CDR1 is MGHRA and CDR2 is YSYEKL. CDR3 length: 15 amino acids. Here the CDR3 reads CASSPGLAGGNEQFF. CDR3 nucleotides: TGCGCCAGCAGCCCCGGACTAGCGGGAGGTAATGAGCAGTTCTTC.

The chain uses TRBV30 and TRBJ2-7; TRBD2 matches at 7 bases. CDR1 is GTSNPN, CDR2 SVGIG, per germline (reference sequence). The CDR3 is 13 residues long. V lost 2 bases and J lost 0; bases outside the gene matches: 1. DNA for the CDR3: TGTGCCTGGAGTCGCGGGGGCTCCTACGAGCAGTACTTC. The encoded protein is CAWSRGGSYEQYF.

This chain joins TRBV7-3 and TRBJ2-1; 8 bases map to TRBD2. This CDR3 is built from 16 residues. After removal of 1 base from V and 10 bases from J, the junction contained 12 bases not matched to a gene. CDR1 SGHTA and CDR2 FQGTGA come from the germline V gene. The CDR3 is CASSLNSGTVRSEQFF. CDR3 DNA: TGTGCCAGCAGCTTAAATAGCGGGACTGTTCGGTCGGAGCAGTTCTTC. Using reference TRBV7-3 and TRBJ2-1 for the parts outside the CDR3, the full variable domain is GAGVSQTPSNKVTEKGKYVELRCDPISGHTALYWYRQSLGQGPEFLIYFQGTGAADDSGLPNDRFFAVRPEGSVSTLKIQRTERGDSAVYLCASSLNSGTVRSEQFFGPGTRLTVL.

The chain couples TRBV2 to TRBJ2-1; D is ambiguous. Looked up from germline, CDR1 is SNHLY and CDR2 is FYNNEI. V was pared by 2 bases and J by 10 bases, with 3 bases between. The CDR3 length is 10 residues. The CDR3 is CASSESEQFF. The CDR3 DNA reads as TGTGCCAGCAGTGAAAGCGAGCAGTTCTTC.

This chain joins TRBV5-4 and TRBJ2-6; tentative D call: TRBD2 (6 bases). Germline values: CDR1 SGHNT, CDR2 YYREEE (reference sequence). The CDR3 is made up of 18 amino acids. The V gene lost 2 bases and the J gene lost 2 bases, with 17 bases spanning the gap. The CDR3 here is CASSFIAGNTPGANVLTF. In DNA form, the CDR3 reads TGTGCCAGCAGCTTTATTGCGGGGAACACCCCTGGGGCCAACGTCCTGACTTTC. Complete variable domain (other parts from reference TRBV5-4 and TRBJ2-6): ETGVTQSPTHLIKTRGQQVTLRCSSQSGHNTVSWYQQALGQGPQFIFQYYREEENGRGNFPPRFSGLQFPNYSSELNVNALELDDSALYLCASSFIAGNTPGANVLTFGAGSRLTVL.

The rearrangement joins TRBV6-5 to TRBJ1-1, with 8 positions matching TRBD1. The CDR3 is made up of 15 amino acids. Trimming at V came to 5 bases and at J to 4 bases, leaving 9 bases not matched to a gene. From germline, CDR1 is MNHEY and CDR2 SVGAGI. The CDR3 DNA sequence: TGTGCCAGCAGTCCATCCAGGGGGCTGACCACTGAAGCTTTCTTT. It translates to CASSPSRGLTTEAFF.

There are a few counts of this clone. Relative to the germline gene, one junction end is altered; a read error may explain this. In DNA form, the CDR3 reads TGTGCCAGCAGCTTAGGTCTATTT. This encodes CASSLGLF. The genes are TRBV7-9 and TRBJ1-1; the D is unclear. The CDR3 runs to 8 residues. CDR1 and CDR2 (germline): SEHNR, FQNEAQ (reference sequence).

This clone was seen more than once but under ten times. This chain links TRBV28 with TRBJ2-5; 7 bases fit TRBD1. The CDR3 is 13 amino acids. V trimming: 6 bases; J trimming: 4 bases; junction bases outside the gene matches: 5. Germline V gene data show CDR1 as MDHEN and CDR2 as SYDVKM. The CDR3 nucleotides read TGTGCCAGCAGGACAACAGGGGTAGAGACCCAGTACTTC. This sequence encodes CASRTTGVETQYF.

A note on this clone: A junction end diverges from the germline sequence, so it may reflect a read error. The chain couples TRBV30 to TRBJ1-1; D is uncertain. CDR1 and CDR2 from the germline V gene are GTSNPN and SVGIG (reference sequence). The CDR3 is 10 amino acids. The CDR3 reads CAWAHERPRF. CDR3 DNA sequence: TGTGCCTGGGCCCATGAACGGCCTAGGTTT.

The V call is TRBV6-6, the J call TRBJ2-3; D perhaps matches TRBD2 (6 bases). Germline V lookup: CDR1 MNHNY, CDR2 SVGAGI (reference sequence). The CDR3 totals 14 residues. V dropped 2 bases and J dropped 0 bases, with 6 bases sitting between them. The CDR3 DNA sequence: TGTGCCAGCAGTTACCGGGGGAGCACAGATACGCAGTATTTT. This codes for CASSYRGSTDTQYF.